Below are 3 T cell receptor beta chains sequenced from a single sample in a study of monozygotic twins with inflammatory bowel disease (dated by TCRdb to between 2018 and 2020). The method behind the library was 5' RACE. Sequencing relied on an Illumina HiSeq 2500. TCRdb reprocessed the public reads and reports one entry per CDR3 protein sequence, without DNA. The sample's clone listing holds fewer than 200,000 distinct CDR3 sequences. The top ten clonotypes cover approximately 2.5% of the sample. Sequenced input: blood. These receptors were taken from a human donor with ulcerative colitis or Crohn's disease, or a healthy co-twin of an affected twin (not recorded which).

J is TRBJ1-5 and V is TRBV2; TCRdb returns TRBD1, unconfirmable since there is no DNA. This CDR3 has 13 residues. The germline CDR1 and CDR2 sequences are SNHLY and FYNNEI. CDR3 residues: CASRGQAHQPQHF.

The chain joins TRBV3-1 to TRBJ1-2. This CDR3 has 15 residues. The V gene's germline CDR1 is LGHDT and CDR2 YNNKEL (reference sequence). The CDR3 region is CASSQATEANYGYTF.

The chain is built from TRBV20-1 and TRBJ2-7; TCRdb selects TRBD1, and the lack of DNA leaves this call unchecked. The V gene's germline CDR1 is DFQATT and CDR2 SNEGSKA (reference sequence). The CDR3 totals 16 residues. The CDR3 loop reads CSARDDRSGQTDEQYF.